This note documents a single T cell receptor (beta chain) sequence. It lacks a known antigen. Base-call qualities are not available, and no considerably larger clone is one nucleotide away. The sample is drawn from a study of radiotherapy plus CTLA-4 blockade in lung cancer (dated by TCRdb to 2016 to 2018). About the full investigation: Objective responses were observed in about a sixth of enrolled patients, and disease control was achieved in about 32%. The study at large found these results: After treatment with radiotherapy and ipilimumab, TCR clones that originated in tumors expanded in peripheral blood. The strongest predictors of response, as reported, were early dynamic changes in blood T cell clones along with a rise in serum interferon-beta after radiation.

The CDR3 holds 15 amino acids from the cysteine to the phenylalanine. The only DNA kept is the CDR3, 45 bases in frame from the first base. A distance of 11 bases separates the germline ends of V and J, which lose 5 bases and 0 bases respectively. In the germline V gene, CDR1 corresponds to SGHVS and CDR2 to FQNEAQ. The study tested focal radiation therapy combined with CTLA-4 blockade (ipilimumab) in patients with chemo-refractory metastatic non-small-cell lung cancer. The library relied on the immunoSEQ multiplex PCR assay. Drawn from immuneACCESS, this table holds only the in-frame rearrangements with V and J called that TCRdb kept. Clones are partly lost; checked studies trace under half to an unresolved V gene and leave the rest unexplained. This sample holds 35,000 to 55,000 clones; roughly four fifths were observed only once. The top ten clones comprise approximately 2.6% of the sample.

Sequenced here: peripheral blood, sampled from a patient treated with radiotherapy plus ipilimumab. The TCR originated in a human donor with non-small cell lung cancer whose response to radiotherapy plus ipilimumab could not be evaluated. The rearranged segments are TRBV7-8 and TRBJ1-5; no D gene can be assigned with confidence. The CDR3 protein is CASSPLGYSNQPQHF. The nucleotide sequence reads TGTGCCAGCAGCCCTCTAGGATATAGCAATCAGCCCCAGCATTTT. The CDR3, completed at both ends by the reference TRBV7-8 and TRBJ1-5 genes, gives the full variable domain GAGVSQSPRYKVAKRGQDVALRCDPISGHVSLFWYQQALGQGPEFLTYFQNEAQLDKSGLPSDRFFAERPEGSVSTLKIQRTQQEDSAVYLCASSPLGYSNQPQHFGDGTRLSIL.